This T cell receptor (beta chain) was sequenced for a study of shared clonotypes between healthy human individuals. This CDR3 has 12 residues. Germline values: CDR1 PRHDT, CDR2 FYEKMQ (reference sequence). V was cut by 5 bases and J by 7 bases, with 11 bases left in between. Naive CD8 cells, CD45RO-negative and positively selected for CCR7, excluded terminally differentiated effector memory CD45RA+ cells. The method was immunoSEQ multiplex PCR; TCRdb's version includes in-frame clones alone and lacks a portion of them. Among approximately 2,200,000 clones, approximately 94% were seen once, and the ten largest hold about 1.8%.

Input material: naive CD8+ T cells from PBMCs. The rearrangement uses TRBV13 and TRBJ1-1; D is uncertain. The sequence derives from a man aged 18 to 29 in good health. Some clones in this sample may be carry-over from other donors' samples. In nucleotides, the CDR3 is TGTGCCAGCAGCGTCGACAAGATTGAAGCTTTCTTT. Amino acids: CASSVDKIEAFF.